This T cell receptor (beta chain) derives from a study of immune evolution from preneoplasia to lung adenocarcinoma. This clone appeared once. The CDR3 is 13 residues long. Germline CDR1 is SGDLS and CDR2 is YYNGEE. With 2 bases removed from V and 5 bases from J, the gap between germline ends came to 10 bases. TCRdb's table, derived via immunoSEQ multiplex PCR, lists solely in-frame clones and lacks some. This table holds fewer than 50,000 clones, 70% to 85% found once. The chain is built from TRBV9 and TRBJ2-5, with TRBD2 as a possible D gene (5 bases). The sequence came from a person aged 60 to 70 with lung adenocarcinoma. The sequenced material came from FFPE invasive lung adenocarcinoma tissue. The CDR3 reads CASSVGGAETQYF. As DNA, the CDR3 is TGTGCCAGCAGCGTCGGAGGAGCGGAGACCCAGTACTTC.